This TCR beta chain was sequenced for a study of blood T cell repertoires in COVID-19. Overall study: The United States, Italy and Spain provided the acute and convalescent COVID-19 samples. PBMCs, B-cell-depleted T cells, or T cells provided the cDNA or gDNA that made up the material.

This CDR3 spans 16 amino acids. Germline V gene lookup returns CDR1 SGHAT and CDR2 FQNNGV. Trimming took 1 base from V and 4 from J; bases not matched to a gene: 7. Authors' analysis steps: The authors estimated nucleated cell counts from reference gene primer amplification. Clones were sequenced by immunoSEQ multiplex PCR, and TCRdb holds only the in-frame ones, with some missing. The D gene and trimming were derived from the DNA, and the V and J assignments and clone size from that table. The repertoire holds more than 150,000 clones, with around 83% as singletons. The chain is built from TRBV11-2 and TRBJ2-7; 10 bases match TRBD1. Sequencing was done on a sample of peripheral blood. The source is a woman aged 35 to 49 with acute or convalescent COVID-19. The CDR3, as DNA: TGTGCCAGCAGCTTAGCCCAGGGGGACAGGGGATACGAGCAGTACTTC. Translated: CASSLAQGDRGYEQYF.